Below are 9 T cell receptor beta chains sequenced from a single sample in a study of blood T cell repertoires in COVID-19. Profiling relied on immunoSEQ multiplex PCR, and the TCRdb table lists in-frame clones only, not all of them. This table holds 90,000 to 130,000 clones, 80% to 85% found once. Sequenced input: peripheral blood. The source is a man between 65 and 85 years old with acute or convalescent COVID-19.

The chain carries TRBV20-1 and TRBJ1-2; D ambiguous. Trimming removed 2 bases from V and 6 bases from J, with 7 bases in between. The CDR3 loop spans 11 amino acids. CDR1 is DFQATT and CDR2 is SNEGSKA in the germline V gene (reference sequence). CDR3 nucleotides: TGCAGTGCTAGATGGCGGGATGGCTACACCTTC. Residues: CSARWRDGYTF.

This rearrangement joins TRBV7-8 to TRBJ1-1; D call uncertain. V was clipped by 5 bases and J by 1 base, with 14 bases between them. The CDR3 spans 15 residues. The germline CDR1 and CDR2 sequences are SGHVS and FQNEAQ. CDR3 sequence: CASSPLGPSNTEAFF. The CDR3 DNA reads TGTGCCAGCAGCCCCCTTGGGCCCTCGAACACTGAAGCTTTCTTT.

The V gene is TRBV5-8, the J gene TRBJ2-3, with 14 bases that match TRBD2. Germline CDR1 SGHTS, CDR2 YDEGEE. The CDR3 loop spans 17 amino acids. The V and J ends lost 1 base and 6 bases, in that order; junction bases with no gene match: 7. CDR3 nucleotide sequence: TGTGCCAGCAGCTTGCCGGGACTAGCGGGAGACGGCGATACGCAGTATTTT. Translating gives CASSLPGLAGDGDTQYF.

The chain has TRBV6-5 and TRBJ2-1; perhaps TRBD1 as D (5 bases). Trimming removed 0 bases from V and 7 bases from J, with 13 bases in between. The CDR3 runs 15 residues. Germline values: CDR1 MNHEY, CDR2 SVGAGI. The CDR3, as DNA: TGTGCCAGCAGTTACTCGGGCAGGGCCCCTAATGAGCAGTTCTTC. The encoded protein is CASSYSGRAPNEQFF.

In this sample, this clone turned up a few times. The J gene is TRBJ2-7, the V gene TRBV3-1 (or the pseudogene TRBV3-2); TRBD2 is a possible D gene (7 bases). Germline V gives CDR1 LGHDT, CDR2 YNNKEL (reference sequence). There are 15 residues in the CDR3. V gave up 3 bases and J gave up 4 bases, with 16 bases separating them. CDR3 sequence reads: CASSQGGGGRYEQYF. The DNA of the CDR3 is TGTGCCAGCAGCCAGGGCGGGGGCGGAAGGTACGAGCAGTACTTC.

The J gene is TRBJ1-4, the V gene TRBV3-1 (or the pseudogene TRBV3-2), with 10 positions matching TRBD1. The germline V gene encodes CDR1 LGHDT and CDR2 YNNKEL (reference sequence). With V trimmed by 3 bases and J by 5 bases, 12 bases remained unmatched. The CDR3 is 18 residues long. The CDR3 region has the DNA TGTGCCAGCAGCCATCGGACAGGGGGATTCAACCCCAATGAAAAACTGTTTTTT. It translates to CASSHRTGGFNPNEKLFF.

The CDR3 coding sequence is TGTGCCATCAGTGAGTGGACACGGTATGGCTACACCTTC. It is translated as CAISEWTRYGYTF. V gene TRBV10-3 combines with J gene TRBJ1-2; D may be TRBD1 (5 bases). CDR1 and CDR2 from the germline V gene are ENHRY and SYGVKD. CDR3 length: 13 residues. With 1 base removed from V and 5 bases from J, the gap between germline ends came to 8 bases.

The chain combines TRBV9 with TRBJ2-3; 11 nucleotides line up with TRBD2. V trimming: 5 bases; J trimming: 3 bases; junction bases outside the gene matches: 5. Germline values: CDR1 SGDLS, CDR2 YYNGEE. CDR3 length: 15 residues. The CDR3 loop reads CASRGSGGATDTQYF. The CDR3 nucleotides read TGTGCCAGCAGAGGTAGCGGGGGGGCGACAGATACGCAGTATTTT.

This chain uses TRBV18 with TRBJ2-2; TRBD1 is a possible D gene (6 bases). Trimming took 3 bases from V and 4 from J, leaving 12 bases between them. Germline V gene sequence: CDR1 KGHSH, CDR2 LQKENI. CDR3 length: 15 residues. The CDR3 DNA follows: TGTGCCAGCTCACCGACACAGGGAATCACCGGGGAGCTGTTTTTT. Protein sequence: CASSPTQGITGELFF.